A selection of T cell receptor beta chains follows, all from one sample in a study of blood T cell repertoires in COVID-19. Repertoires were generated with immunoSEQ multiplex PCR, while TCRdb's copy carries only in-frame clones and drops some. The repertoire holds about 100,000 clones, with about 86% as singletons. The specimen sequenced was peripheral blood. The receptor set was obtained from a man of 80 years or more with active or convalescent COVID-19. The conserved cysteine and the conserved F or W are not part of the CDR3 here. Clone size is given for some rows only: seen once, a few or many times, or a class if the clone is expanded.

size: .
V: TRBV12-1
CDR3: ASGAATTSYEQY

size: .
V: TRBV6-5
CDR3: ASTPTGNTIY

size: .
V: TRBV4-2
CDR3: ASSHGTLAGNNNEQF

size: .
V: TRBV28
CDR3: ASRGATNGYT

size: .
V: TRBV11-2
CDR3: ASSSWTGTALNEKLF

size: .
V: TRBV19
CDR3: ASSVDRGFGGYT

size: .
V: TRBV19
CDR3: ASSTQTEGVRGELF

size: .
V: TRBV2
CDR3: ASRVQTGASMALH

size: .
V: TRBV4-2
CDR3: ASGHGYEQY

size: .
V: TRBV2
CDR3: ASASPQGSYEQY

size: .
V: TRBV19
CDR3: ASRQDISGNTIY

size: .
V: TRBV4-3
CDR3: ASSQAATSGRVYEQF

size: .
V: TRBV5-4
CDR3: ASSQDPGGNTGELF

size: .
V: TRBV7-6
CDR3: ASSLAPRGRGDTQY

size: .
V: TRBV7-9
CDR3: ASSGQGRYNEQF

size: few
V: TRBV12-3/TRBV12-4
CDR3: ASSRQETYEQY

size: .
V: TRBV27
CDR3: ASSFSGRGVNEQF

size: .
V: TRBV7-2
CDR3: ASSLERVYSGRNEQF

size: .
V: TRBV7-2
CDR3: ASSSDRNEQF

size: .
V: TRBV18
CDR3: ASSPTSGIDEQY

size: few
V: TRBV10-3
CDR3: AISGRGGPSTDTQY

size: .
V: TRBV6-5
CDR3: ASSPRRDSYEQY

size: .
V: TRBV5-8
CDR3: ASSEGQLDSPLH

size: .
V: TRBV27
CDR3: ASSLFSVASGIHGELF

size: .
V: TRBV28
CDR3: ASSLLGGKSGANVLT

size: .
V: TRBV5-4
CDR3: ASRESGRSSEQY

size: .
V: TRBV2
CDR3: AGGDPTSSYNEQF

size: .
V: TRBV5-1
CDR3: ASSVAGMRTEAF

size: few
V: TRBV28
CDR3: ASTAGQIHQPQH